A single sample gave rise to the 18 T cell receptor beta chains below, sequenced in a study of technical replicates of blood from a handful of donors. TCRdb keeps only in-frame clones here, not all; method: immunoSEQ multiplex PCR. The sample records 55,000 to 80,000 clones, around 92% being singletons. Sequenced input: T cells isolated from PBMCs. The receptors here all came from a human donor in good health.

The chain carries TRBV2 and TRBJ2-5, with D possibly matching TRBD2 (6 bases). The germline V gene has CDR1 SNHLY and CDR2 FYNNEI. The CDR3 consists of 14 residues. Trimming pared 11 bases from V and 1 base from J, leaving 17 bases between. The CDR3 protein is CASIGRGLQETQYF. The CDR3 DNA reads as TGTGCCTCAATAGGTAGGGGACTCCAAGAGACCCAGTACTTC.

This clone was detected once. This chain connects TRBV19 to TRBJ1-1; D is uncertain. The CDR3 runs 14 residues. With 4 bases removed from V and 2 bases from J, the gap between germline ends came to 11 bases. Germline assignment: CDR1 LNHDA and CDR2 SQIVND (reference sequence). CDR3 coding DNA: TGTGCCAGTAGTACCGTCTCGGGAAACACTGAAGCTTTCTTT. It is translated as CASSTVSGNTEAFF.

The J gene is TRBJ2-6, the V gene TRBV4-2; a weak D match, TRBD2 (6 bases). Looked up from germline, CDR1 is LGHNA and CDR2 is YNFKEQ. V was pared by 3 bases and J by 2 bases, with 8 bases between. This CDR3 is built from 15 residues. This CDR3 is CASSQGEAGANVLTF. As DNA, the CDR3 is TGTGCCAGCAGCCAGGGGGAGGCTGGGGCCAACGTCCTGACTTTC.

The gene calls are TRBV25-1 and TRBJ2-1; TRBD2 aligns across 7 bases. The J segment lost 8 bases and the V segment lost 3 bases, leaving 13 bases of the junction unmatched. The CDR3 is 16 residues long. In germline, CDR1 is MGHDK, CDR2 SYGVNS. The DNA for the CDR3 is TGTGCCAGCAGTGACACGACGGGTAGGGAGGGCTATGAGCAGTTCTTC. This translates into CASSDTTGREGYEQFF.

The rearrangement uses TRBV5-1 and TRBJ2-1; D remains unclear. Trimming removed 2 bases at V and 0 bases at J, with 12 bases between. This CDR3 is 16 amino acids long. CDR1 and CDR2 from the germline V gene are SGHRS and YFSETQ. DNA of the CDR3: TGCGCCAGCAGCTTAGGTGAGCGACCCTCCTACAATGAGCAGTTCTTC. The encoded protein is CASSLGERPSYNEQFF.

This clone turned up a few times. CDR3 loop: CASSSLGLTRETGELFF. CDR3 sequence (DNA): TGTGCCAGCAGCTCGCTGGGACTAACGCGGGAAACCGGGGAGCTGTTTTTT. The chain has TRBV14 and TRBJ2-2; 7 nucleotides line up with TRBD2. This CDR3 contains 17 residues. From germline, CDR1 is SGHDN and CDR2 FVKESK. V trimming: 5 bases; J trimming: 5 bases; junction bases outside the gene matches: 14.

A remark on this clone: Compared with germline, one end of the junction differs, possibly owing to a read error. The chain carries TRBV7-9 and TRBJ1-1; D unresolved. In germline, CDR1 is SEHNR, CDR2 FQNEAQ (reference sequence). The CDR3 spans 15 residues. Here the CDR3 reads CASGLVRGLNTEAFF. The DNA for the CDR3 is TGTGCCAGCGGCTTAGTGCGGGGTCTGAACACTGAAGCTTTCTTT.

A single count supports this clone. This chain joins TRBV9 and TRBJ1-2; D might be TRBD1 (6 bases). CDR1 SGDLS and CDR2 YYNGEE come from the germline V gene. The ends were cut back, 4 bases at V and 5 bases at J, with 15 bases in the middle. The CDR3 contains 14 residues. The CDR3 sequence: CASSPQGTVYGYTF. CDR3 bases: TGTGCCAGCAGCCCCCAGGGGACGGTTTATGGCTACACCTTC.

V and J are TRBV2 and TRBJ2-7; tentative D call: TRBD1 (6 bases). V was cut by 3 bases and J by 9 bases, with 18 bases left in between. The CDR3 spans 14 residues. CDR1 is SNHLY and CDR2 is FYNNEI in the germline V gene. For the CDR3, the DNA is TGTGCCAGCAGTGACGAGAGGGGGATAGGACGGCAGTACTTC. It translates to CASSDERGIGRQYF. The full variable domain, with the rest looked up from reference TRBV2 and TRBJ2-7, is EPEVTQTPSHQVTQMGQEVILRCVPISNHLYFYWYRQILGQKVEFLVSFYNNEISEKSEIFDDQFSVERPDGSNFTLKIRSTKLEDSAMYFCASSDERGIGRQYFGPGTRLTVT.

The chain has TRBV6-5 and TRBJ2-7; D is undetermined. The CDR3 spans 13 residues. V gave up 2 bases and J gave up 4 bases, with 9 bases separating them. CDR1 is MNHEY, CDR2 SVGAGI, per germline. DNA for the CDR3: TGTGCCAGCAGTTACAACAGATTATACGAGCAGTACTTC. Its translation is CASSYNRLYEQYF.

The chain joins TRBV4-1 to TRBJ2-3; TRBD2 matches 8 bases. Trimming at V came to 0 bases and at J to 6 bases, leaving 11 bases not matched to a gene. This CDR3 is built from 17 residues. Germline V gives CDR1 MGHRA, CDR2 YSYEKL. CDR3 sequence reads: CASSQDSAGGGTDTQYF. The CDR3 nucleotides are TGCGCCAGCAGCCAAGATAGCGCGGGAGGAGGGACTGATACGCAGTATTTT.

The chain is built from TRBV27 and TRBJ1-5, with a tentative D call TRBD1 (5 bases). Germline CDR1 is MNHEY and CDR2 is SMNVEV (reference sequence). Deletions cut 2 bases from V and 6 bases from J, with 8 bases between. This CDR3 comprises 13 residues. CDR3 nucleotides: TGTGCCAGCAGTTTAGGGGGGGGTCAGCCCCAGCATTTT. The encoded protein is CASSLGGGQPQHF.

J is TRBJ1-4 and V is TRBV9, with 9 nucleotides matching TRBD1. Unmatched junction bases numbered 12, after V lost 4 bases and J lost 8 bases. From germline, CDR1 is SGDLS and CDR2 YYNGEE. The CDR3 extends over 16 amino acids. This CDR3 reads CASSLTPGQGGEKLFF. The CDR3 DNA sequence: TGTGCCAGCAGCCTAACCCCGGGACAGGGTGGGGAAAAACTGTTTTTT.

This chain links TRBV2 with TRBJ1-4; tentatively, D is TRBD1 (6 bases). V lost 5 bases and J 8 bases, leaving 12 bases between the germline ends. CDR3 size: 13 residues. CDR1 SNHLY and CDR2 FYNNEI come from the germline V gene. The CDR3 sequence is CASSPGHLEKLFF. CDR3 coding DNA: TGTGCCAGCAGTCCGGGACACCTGGAAAAACTGTTTTTT.

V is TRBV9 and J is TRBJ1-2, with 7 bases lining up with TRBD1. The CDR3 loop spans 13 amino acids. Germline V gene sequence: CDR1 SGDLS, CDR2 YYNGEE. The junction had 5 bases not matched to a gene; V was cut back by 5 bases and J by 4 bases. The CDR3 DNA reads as TGTGCCAGCAGAGCGACAGGGATCTATGGCTACACCTTC. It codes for CASRATGIYGYTF.

The chain's CDR3 is CASSVQGNAGELFF. The CDR3 DNA reads as TGTGCCAGCAGTGTTCAGGGAAATGCCGGGGAGCTGTTTTTT. The chain couples TRBV2 to TRBJ2-2; the D gene is possibly TRBD1 (5 bases). This CDR3 region has 14 residues. Germline V gene sequence: CDR1 SNHLY, CDR2 FYNNEI. V was pared by 4 bases and J by 6 bases, with 12 bases between.

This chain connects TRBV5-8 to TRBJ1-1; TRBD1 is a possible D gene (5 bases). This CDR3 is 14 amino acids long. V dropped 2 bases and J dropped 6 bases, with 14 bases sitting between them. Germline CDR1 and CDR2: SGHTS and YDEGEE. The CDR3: CASSLRPQGAEAFF. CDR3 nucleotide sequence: TGTGCCAGCAGCTTAAGACCCCAGGGCGCTGAAGCTTTCTTT.

The CDR3 reads CASSGLPHTGELFF. The CDR3, as DNA: TGTGCCAGCAGTGGACTCCCACACACCGGGGAGCTGTTTTTT. The chain couples TRBV11-3 to TRBJ2-2, with D possibly being TRBD2 (5 bases). There are 14 residues in the CDR3. The V gene lost 6 bases and the J gene lost 3 bases, with 11 bases spanning the gap. Per germline, CDR1 SGHNT and CDR2 YENEEA.